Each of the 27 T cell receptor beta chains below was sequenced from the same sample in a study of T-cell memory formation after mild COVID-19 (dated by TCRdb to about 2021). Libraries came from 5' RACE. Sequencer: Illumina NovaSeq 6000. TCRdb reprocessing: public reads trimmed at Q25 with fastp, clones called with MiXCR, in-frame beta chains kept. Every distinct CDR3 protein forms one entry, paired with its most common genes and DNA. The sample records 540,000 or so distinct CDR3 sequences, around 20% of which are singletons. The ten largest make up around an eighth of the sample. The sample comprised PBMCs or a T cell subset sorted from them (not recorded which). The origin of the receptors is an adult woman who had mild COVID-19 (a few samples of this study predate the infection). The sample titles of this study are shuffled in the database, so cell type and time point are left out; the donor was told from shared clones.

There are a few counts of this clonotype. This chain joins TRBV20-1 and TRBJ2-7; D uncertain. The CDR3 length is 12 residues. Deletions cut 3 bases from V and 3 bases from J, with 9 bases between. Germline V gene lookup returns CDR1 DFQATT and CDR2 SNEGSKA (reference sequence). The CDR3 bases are TGCAGTGCTAGTAGGACCCACTACGAGCAGTACTTC. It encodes CSASRTHYEQYF.

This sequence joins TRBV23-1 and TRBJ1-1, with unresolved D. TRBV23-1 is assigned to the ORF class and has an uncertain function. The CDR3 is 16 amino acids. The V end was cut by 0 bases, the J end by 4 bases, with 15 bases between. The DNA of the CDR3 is TGCGCCAGCAGTCAATCGCTGGGAGGGAGTGGCACTGAAGCTTTCTTT. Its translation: CASSQSLGGSGTEAFF.

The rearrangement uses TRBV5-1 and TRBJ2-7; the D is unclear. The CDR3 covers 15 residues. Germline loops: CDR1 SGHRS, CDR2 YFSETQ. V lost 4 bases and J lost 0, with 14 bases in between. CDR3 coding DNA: TGCGCCAGCAGCCCGCCTGCGGCCAGCTCCTACGAGCAGTACTTC. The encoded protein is CASSPPAASSYEQYF.

CDR3 sequence reads: CASSPPWGSSSGNTIYF. DNA of the CDR3: TGTGCCAGCAGCCCCCCTTGGGGGTCAAGCTCTGGAAACACCATATATTTT. The chain combines TRBV7-9 with TRBJ1-3, with TRBD1 as a possible D gene (5 bases). The CDR3 is 17 residues long. Trimming took 5 bases from V and 0 from J, leaving 17 bases between them. CDR1 SEHNR and CDR2 FQNEAQ come from the germline V gene (reference sequence). The whole variable domain, remainder taken from reference TRBV7-9 and TRBJ1-3, is DTGVSQNPRHKITKRGQNVTFRCDPISEHNRLYWYRQTLGQGPEFLTYFQNEAQLEKSRLLSDRFSAERPKGSFSTLEIQRTEQGDSAMYLCASSPPWGSSSGNTIYFGEGSWLTVV.

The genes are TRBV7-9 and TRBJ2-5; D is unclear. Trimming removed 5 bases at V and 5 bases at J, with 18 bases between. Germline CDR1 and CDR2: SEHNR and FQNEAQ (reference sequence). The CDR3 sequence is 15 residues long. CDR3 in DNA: TGTGCCAGCAGCGGTTCCAGCCAGCCATGGGAGACCCAGTACTTC. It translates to CASSGSSQPWETQYF.

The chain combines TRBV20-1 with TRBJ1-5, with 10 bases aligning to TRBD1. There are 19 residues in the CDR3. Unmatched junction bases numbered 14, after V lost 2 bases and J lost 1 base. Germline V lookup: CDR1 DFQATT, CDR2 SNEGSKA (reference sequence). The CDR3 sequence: CSARNSGDRGLRSNQPQHF. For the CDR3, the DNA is TGCAGTGCTAGAAACTCCGGGGACAGGGGCTTGAGGAGCAATCAGCCCCAGCATTTT.

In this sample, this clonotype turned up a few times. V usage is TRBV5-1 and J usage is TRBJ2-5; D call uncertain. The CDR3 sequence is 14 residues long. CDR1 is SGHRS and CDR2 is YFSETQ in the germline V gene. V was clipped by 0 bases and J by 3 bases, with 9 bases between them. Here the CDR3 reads CASSLGSGEETQYF. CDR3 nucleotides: TGCGCCAGCAGCTTGGGGTCGGGCGAAGAGACCCAGTACTTC.

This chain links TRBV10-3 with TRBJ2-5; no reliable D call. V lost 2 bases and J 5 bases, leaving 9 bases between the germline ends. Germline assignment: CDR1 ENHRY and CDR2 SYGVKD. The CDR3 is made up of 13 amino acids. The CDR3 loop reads CAISEGRDETQYF. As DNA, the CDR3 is TGTGCCATCAGTGAGGGACGCGACGAGACCCAGTACTTC.

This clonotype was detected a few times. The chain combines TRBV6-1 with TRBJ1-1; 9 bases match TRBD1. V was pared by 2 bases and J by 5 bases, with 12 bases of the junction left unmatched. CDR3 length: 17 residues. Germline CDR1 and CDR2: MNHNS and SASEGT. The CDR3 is CASSEKSMWTGVTEAFF. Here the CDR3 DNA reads TGTGCCAGCAGTGAAAAGAGTATGTGGACAGGGGTAACTGAAGCTTTCTTT.

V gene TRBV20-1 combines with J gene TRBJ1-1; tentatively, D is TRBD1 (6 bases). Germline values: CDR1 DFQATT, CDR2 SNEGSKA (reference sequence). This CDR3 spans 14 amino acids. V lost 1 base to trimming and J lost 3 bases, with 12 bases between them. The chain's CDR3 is CSARVGARDTEAFF. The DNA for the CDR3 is TGCAGTGCTAGAGTGGGGGCGCGGGACACTGAAGCTTTCTTT.

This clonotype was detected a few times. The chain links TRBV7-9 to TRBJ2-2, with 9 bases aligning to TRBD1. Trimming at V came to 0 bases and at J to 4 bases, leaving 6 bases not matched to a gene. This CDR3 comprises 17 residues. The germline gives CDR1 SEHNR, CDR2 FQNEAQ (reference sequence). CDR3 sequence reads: CASSLAGTGIRTGELFF. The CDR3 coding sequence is TGTGCCAGCAGCTTAGCCGGGACAGGGATCCGCACCGGGGAGCTGTTTTTT.

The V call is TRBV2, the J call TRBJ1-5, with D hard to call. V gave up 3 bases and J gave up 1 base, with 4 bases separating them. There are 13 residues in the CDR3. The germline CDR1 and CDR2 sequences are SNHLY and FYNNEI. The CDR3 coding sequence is TGTGCCAGCAGTGATATAAGCAATCAGCCCCAGCATTTT. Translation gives CASSDISNQPQHF.

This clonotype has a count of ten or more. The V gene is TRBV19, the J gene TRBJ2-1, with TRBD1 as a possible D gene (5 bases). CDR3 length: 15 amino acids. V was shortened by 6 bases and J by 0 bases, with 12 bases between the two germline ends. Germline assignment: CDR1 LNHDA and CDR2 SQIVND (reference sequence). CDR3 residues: CASRKDRSSYNEQFF. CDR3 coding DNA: TGTGCCAGTAGGAAAGACAGAAGCTCCTACAATGAGCAGTTCTTC.

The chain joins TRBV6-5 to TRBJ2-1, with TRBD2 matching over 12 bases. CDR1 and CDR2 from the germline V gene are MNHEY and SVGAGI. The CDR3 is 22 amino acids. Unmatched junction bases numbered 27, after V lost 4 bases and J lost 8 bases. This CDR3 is CASSCPPDSAWTSGNGCDEQFF. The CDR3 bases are TGTGCCAGCAGTTGCCCTCCAGACAGCGCCTGGACTAGCGGGAATGGATGCGATGAGCAGTTCTTC.

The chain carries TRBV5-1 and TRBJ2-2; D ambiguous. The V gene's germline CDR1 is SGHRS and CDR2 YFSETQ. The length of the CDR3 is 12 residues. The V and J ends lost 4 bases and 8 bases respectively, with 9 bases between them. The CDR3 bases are TGCGCCAGCAGCCCCCTTCGGGGGGAGCTGTTTTTT. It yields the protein CASSPLRGELFF.

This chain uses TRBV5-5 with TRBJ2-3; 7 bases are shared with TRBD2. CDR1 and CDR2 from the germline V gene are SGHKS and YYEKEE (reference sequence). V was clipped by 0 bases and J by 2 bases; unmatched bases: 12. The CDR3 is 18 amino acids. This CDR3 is CASSLGVIASGYTDTQYF. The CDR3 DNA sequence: TGTGCCAGCAGCTTGGGCGTGATCGCTAGCGGATACACAGATACGCAGTATTTT.

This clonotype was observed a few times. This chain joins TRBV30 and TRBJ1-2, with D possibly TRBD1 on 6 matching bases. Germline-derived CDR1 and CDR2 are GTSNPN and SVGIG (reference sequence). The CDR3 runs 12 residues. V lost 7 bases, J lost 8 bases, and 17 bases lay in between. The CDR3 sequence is CASNAGAYGYTF. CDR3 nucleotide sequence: TGTGCCTCCAACGCAGGGGCATACGGCTACACCTTC.

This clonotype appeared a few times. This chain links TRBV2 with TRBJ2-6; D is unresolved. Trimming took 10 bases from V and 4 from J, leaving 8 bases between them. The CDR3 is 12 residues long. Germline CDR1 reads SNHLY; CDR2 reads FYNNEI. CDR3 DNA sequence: TGTGCCACTTCGTACGGGGCCAACGTCCTGACTTTC. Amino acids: CATSYGANVLTF. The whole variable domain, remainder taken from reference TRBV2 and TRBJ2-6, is EPEVTQTPSHQVTQMGQEVILRCVPISNHLYFYWYRQILGQKVEFLVSFYNNEISEKSEIFDDQFSVERPDGSNFTLKIRSTKLEDSAMYFCATSYGANVLTFGAGSRLTVL.

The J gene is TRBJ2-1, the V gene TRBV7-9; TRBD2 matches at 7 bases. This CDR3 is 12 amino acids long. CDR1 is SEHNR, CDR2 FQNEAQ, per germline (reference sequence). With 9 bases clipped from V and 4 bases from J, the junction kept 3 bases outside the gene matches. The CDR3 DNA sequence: TGTGCCAGTCATAGCGGGTACAATGAGCAGTTCTTC. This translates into CASHSGYNEQFF.

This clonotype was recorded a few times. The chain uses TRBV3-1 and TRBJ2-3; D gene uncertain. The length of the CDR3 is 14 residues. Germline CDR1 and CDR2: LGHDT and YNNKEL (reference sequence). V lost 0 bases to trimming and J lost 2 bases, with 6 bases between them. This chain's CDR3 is CASSQDGNTDTQYF. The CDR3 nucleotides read TGTGCCAGCAGCCAAGACGGAAACACAGATACGCAGTATTTT.

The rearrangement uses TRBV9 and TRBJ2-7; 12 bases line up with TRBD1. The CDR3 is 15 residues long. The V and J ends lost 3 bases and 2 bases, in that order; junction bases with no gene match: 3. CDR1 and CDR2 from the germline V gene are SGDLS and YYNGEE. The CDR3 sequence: CASSEGQGAPYEQYF. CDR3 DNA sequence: TGTGCCAGCAGCGAGGGACAGGGGGCACCCTACGAGCAGTACTTC.

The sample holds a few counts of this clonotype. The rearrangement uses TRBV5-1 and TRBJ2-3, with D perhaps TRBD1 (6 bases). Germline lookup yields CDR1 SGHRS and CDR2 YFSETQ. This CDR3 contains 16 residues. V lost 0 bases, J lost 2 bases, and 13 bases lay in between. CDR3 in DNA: TGCGCCAGCAGCTTGGTTCACAGGGACCCCACAGATACGCAGTATTTT. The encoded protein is CASSLVHRDPTDTQYF. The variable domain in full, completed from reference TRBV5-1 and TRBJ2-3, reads KAGVTQTPRYLIKTRGQQVTLSCSPISGHRSVSWYQQTPGQGLQFLFEYFSETQRNKGNFPGRFSGRQFSNSRSEMNVSTLELGDSALYLCASSLVHRDPTDTQYFGPGTRLTVL.

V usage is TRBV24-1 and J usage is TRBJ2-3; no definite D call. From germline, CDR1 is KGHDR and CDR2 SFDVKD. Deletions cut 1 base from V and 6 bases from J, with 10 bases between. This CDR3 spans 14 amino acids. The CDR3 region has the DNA TGTGCCACCAGTGATTTACCCGAGAAGGATACGCAGTATTTT. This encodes CATSDLPEKDTQYF.

CDR3 DNA: TGCAGCGTGGAGATTGATGCCGAGCAGTACTTC. Translated, it gives CSVEIDAEQYF. The genes are TRBV29-1 and TRBJ2-7, with D uncertain. V dropped 6 bases and J dropped 6 bases, with 12 bases sitting between them. The CDR3 is 11 amino acids. Germline V gene sequence: CDR1 SQVTM, CDR2 ANQGSEA.

As DNA, the CDR3 is TGCGCCAGCAGTGAGGGGCCGATAAACGAGCAGTACTTC. Translating it yields CASSEGPINEQYF. The chain links TRBV5-1 to TRBJ2-7; possibly TRBD1 or TRBD2 for D (5 bases each). The CDR3 totals 13 residues. Trimming took 5 bases from V and 5 from J, leaving 14 bases between them. Germline V gene sequence: CDR1 SGHRS, CDR2 YFSETQ.

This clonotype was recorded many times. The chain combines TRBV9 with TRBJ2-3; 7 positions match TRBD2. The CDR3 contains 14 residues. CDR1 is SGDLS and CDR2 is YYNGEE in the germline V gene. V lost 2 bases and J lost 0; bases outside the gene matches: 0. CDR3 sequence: CASSVGGSTDTQYF. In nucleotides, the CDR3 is TGTGCCAGCAGCGTGGGAGGGAGCACAGATACGCAGTATTTT.

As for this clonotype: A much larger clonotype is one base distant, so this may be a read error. CDR3 bases: TGTGCCAGCAGCCAAGACCAGAGCACAGATACGCAGTATTTT. Encoded protein: CASSQDQSTDTQYF. The rearrangement uses TRBV4-2 and TRBJ2-3; the D is unclear. The length of the CDR3 is 14 residues. The V and J ends lost 0 bases and 0 bases respectively, with 4 bases between them. Germline V gene sequence: CDR1 LGHNA, CDR2 YNFKEQ.